One sample yielded the 6 T cell receptor beta chains listed below, sequenced in a study of cytomegalovirus exposure and HLA in healthy donors. Data came from immunoSEQ multiplex PCR; TCRdb stores just in-frame clones and leaves some out. The sample yields some 170,000 clones, 85% to 90% seen once. Sequenced material: PBMCs. Receptor source: a woman aged 18-30 years in good health and CMV-seropositive.

The rearrangement uses TRBV13 and TRBJ2-6, with D possibly being TRBD1 (5 bases). CDR1 and CDR2 from the germline V gene are PRHDT and FYEKMQ (reference sequence). The CDR3 runs to 15 residues. Trimming removed 0 bases at V and 4 bases at J, with 7 bases between. CDR3 in DNA: TGTGCCAGCAGCTTAGGCAGGGTAGGGGCCAACGTCCTGACTTTC. This codes for CASSLGRVGANVLTF. Variable domain in full (rest from reference TRBV13 and TRBJ2-6): AAGVIQSPRHLIKEKRETATLKCYPIPRHDTVYWYQQGPGQDPQFLISFYEKMQSDKGSIPDRFSAQQFSDYHSELNMSSLELGDSALYFCASSLGRVGANVLTFGAGSRLTVL.

The gene calls are TRBV4-1 and TRBJ1-4; TRBD1 agrees at 8 bases. The CDR3 has 16 amino acids. Trimming at V came to 2 bases and at J to 5 bases, leaving 7 bases not matched to a gene. From germline, CDR1 is MGHRA and CDR2 YSYEKL. The CDR3 nucleotides are TGCGCCAGCAGCCAACCGCTGCGGACAGGGAATGAAAAACTGTTTTTT. This codes for CASSQPLRTGNEKLFF.

The chain employs TRBV6-7 and TRBJ2-3, with 10 bases matching TRBD1. TRBV6-7 is marked as an open reading frame, function uncertain. Unmatched junction bases numbered 14, after V lost 4 bases and J lost 4 bases. This CDR3 spans 18 amino acids. CDR3 protein: CASSCGTGVCFLPDTQYF. The CDR3 DNA reads as TGTGCCAGCAGTTGCGGGACAGGGGTATGTTTTCTCCCAGATACGCAGTATTTT.

The gene calls are TRBV5-6 and TRBJ2-3, with D possibly matching TRBD2 (5 bases). CDR1 is SGHDT and CDR2 is YYEEEE in the germline V gene. The CDR3 contains 14 residues. Trimming removed 3 bases from V and 1 base from J, with 9 bases in between. The CDR3 spells CASSSRGGTDTQYF. DNA of the CDR3: TGTGCCAGCAGCTCCCGGGGTGGCACAGATACGCAGTATTTT.

In this sample, this clone turned up once. This chain links TRBV28 with TRBJ2-4; TRBD1 matches 7 bases. The CDR3 is made up of 17 amino acids. The trim removed 6 bases at V and 2 bases at J, leaving 13 bases unmatched. Looked up from germline, CDR1 is MDHEN and CDR2 is SYDVKM. CDR3 nucleotide sequence: TGTGCCAGCAGGTTACAGGGGTTTGGCGAAACCAAAAACATTCAGTACTTC. The encoded protein is CASRLQGFGETKNIQYF.

The V call is TRBV28, the J call TRBJ1-5, with unresolved D. The V end was cut by 5 bases, the J end by 2 bases, with 10 bases between. CDR3 length: 14 amino acids. The germline CDR1 and CDR2 sequences are MDHEN and SYDVKM. The CDR3 DNA is TGTGCCAGCAGTCTCCTAGTACGCAATCAGCCCCAGCATTTT. Protein product: CASSLLVRNQPQHF.